Following are 4 T cell receptor beta chains from one sample sequenced in a study of T cells in Graves' hyperthyroidism and ophthalmopathy. The investigators amplified TCR beta CDR3 regions from RNA transcripts. First-round RT-PCR of the TCR CDR3 relied on the HTBI primer set. Using its own MiXCR run on the multiplex PCR reads, TCRdb lists one record per CDR3 protein. The sample yields 500,000 to 600,000 distinct CDR3 sequences, around 43% seen once. Source material: peripheral blood or thyroid tissue (not recorded which). The receptors originated from an adult woman with Graves' disease, either hyperthyroidism or ophthalmopathy (not recorded which).

This clonotype appeared a few times. The rearrangement links TRBV29-1 to TRBJ1-1, with D possibly being TRBD1 (5 bases). Trimming removed 6 bases from V and 0 bases from J, with 11 bases in between. CDR1 is SQVTM and CDR2 is ANQGSEA in the germline V gene. The CDR3 is 13 amino acids. CDR3 loop: CSVQGVMNTEAFF. Here the CDR3 DNA reads TGCAGCGTCCAGGGAGTAATGAACACTGAAGCTTTCTTT.

This clonotype was seen only a few times. The rearrangement joins TRBV10-2 to TRBJ2-5; D is possibly TRBD2 (6 bases). The V gene lost 6 bases and the J gene lost 8 bases, with 10 bases spanning the gap. Germline-derived CDR1 and CDR2 are WSHSY and SAAADI. This CDR3 has 11 residues. CDR3 bases: TGCGCCAGCAGCGATGGGACTACCCAGTACTTC. It encodes CASSDGTTQYF.

This sequence joins TRBV7-8 and TRBJ1-2; possible D gene TRBD1, 5 bases. Germline CDR1 and CDR2: SGHVS and FQNEAQ. Trimming removed 4 bases at V and 7 bases at J, with 13 bases between. The CDR3 is 13 residues long. This CDR3 reads CASSSRPGGGYTF. The CDR3 nucleotides read TGTGCCAGCAGCTCCCGACCCGGGGGTGGCTACACCTTC.

CDR3 DNA: TGTGCCAGCAGCTTAGTTCCTGGACAGGGTAGCAATCAGCCCCAGCATTTT. Amino acids: CASSLVPGQGSNQPQHF. V is TRBV7-2 and J is TRBJ1-5; 8 nucleotides agree with TRBD1. Germline CDR1 SGHTA, CDR2 FQGNSA. The J segment lost 0 bases and the V segment lost 1 base, leaving 5 bases of the junction unmatched. The CDR3 contains 17 residues.